Below, 23 T cell receptor beta chains from the same sample are listed, as sequenced in a study of human T cells and chemical hapten exposure. TCRdb redid the calling of the RACE reads with MiXCR, one entry per CDR3 protein. The sample holds under 110,000 distinct CDR3 sequences, approximately 12% seen once. Time point reported: pre-sensitization, week 0. Treatment noted: therapeutic diphenylcyclopropenone sensitization with weekly scalp DPC. Sample: whole blood, taken in connection with sensitization to the hapten diphenylcyclopropenone (DPC). These receptors all come from a woman aged 45-65 years with alopecia areata. Some clones in this sample may be carry-over from other donors' samples.

On this clonotype: A single base separates this from a much larger clone, so it may be a read error. The chain recombines TRBV6-5 with TRBJ2-3, with D maybe TRBD2 (6 bases). CDR1 and CDR2 (germline): MNHEY, SVGAGI. V was clipped by 4 bases and J by 6 bases, with 14 bases between them. The CDR3 is 14 amino acids. CDR3 loop: CASSSPSGFDTQYF. In DNA form, the CDR3 reads TGTGCCAGCAGTTCCCCCAGCGGGTTTGATACGCAGTATTTT.

This clonotype has ten or more counts. The rearrangement joins TRBV6-1 to TRBJ1-1; D might be TRBD1 (6 bases). The V and J ends lost 5 bases and 2 bases respectively, with 15 bases between them. The CDR3 loop spans 15 amino acids. Germline CDR1 is MNHNS and CDR2 is SASEGT. The CDR3 DNA sequence: TGTGCCAGCAGTCGTAACAGGGCGGACAACACTGAAGCTTTCTTT. It translates to CASSRNRADNTEAFF.

This clonotype was seen repeatedly, ten times or more. V usage is TRBV6-5 and J usage is TRBJ2-7, with 7 bases lining up with TRBD1. CDR1 is MNHEY, CDR2 SVGAGI, per germline. V lost 7 bases, J lost 4 bases, and 16 bases stayed unmatched. The CDR3 consists of 16 residues. CDR3 sequence reads: CASTSLQGTKKYEQYF. In DNA, the CDR3 is TGTGCCAGCACTTCGCTACAGGGGACAAAGAAGTACGAGCAGTACTTC.

This clonotype turned up a few times. This chain uses TRBV28 with TRBJ2-7; D unresolved. CDR1 is MDHEN and CDR2 is SYDVKM in the germline V gene. Deletions cut 5 bases from V and 9 bases from J, with 17 bases between. This CDR3 has 13 residues. CDR3 loop: CASSPRHPSGQYF. The CDR3 DNA reads as TGTGCCAGCAGTCCTAGACACCCCAGTGGGCAGTACTTC. The full variable domain, in which reference TRBV28 and TRBJ2-7 provide the parts outside the CDR3, is DVKVTQSSRYLVKRTGEKVFLECVQDMDHENMFWYRQDPGLGLRLIYFSYDVKMKEKGDIPEGYSVSREKKERFSLILESASTNQTSMYLCASSPRHPSGQYFGPGTRLTVT.

This clonotype has ten or more counts. The chain links TRBV18 to TRBJ2-6, with 7 bases matching TRBD1. CDR3 size: 14 residues. Germline CDR1 KGHSH, CDR2 LQKENI. V gave up 3 bases and J gave up 4 bases; unmatched junction bases: 0. The CDR3 coding sequence is TGTGCCAGCTCACCGGACAGGGGGGCCAACGTCCTGACTTTC. This sequence encodes CASSPDRGANVLTF.

This clonotype came up many times. The chain links TRBV7-6 to TRBJ2-3; D is ambiguous. Germline loops: CDR1 SGHVS, CDR2 FNYEAQ. Trimming pared 1 base from V and 13 bases from J, leaving 18 bases between. This CDR3 region has 14 residues. CDR3 nucleotide sequence: TGTGCCAGCAGCTTAGGGACGAAACCCCCTGTAGAGTATTTT. Translated: CASSLGTKPPVEYF. Full variable domain (remainder filled in from reference TRBV7-6 and TRBJ2-3): GAGVSQSPRYKVTKRGQDVALRCDPISGHVSLYWYRQALGQGPEFLTYFNYEAQQDKSGLPNDRFSAERPEGSISTLTIQRTEQRDSAMYRCASSLGTKPPVEYFGPGTRLTVL.

The V call is TRBV11-2, the J call TRBJ2-1; the D gene is possibly TRBD1 (5 bases). The CDR3 is 14 residues long. Deletions cut 1 base from V and 9 bases from J, with 13 bases between. From germline, CDR1 is SGHAT and CDR2 FQNNGV. CDR3 in amino acids: CASSLVRQNGEQFF. The CDR3 coding sequence is TGTGCCAGCAGCTTAGTCCGACAGAACGGTGAGCAGTTCTTC.

The chain has TRBV11-2 and TRBJ2-7; D unclear. Germline loops: CDR1 SGHAT, CDR2 FQNNGV. The CDR3 has 15 amino acids. V dropped 3 bases and J dropped 0 bases, with 12 bases sitting between them. The CDR3, as DNA: TGTGCCAGCAGCTTCTCTTTGGACCCCTCCTACGAGCAGTACTTC. It codes for CASSFSLDPSYEQYF.

J is TRBJ2-3 and V is TRBV6-6, with D possibly being TRBD2 (6 bases). V was cut by 0 bases and J by 2 bases, with 12 bases left in between. The CDR3 runs 16 residues. CDR1 and CDR2 (germline): MNHNY, SVGAGI (reference sequence). The DNA for the CDR3 is TGTGCCAGCAGTTACTCCACCGGCGGGATCACAGATACGCAGTATTTT. Protein product: CASSYSTGGITDTQYF.

This rearrangement joins TRBV9 to TRBJ2-2; no reliable D call. This CDR3 spans 16 amino acids. V shed 4 bases and J shed 0 bases, with 13 bases lying between them. Germline CDR1 is SGDLS and CDR2 is YYNGEE. The CDR3 spells CASSTQTATNTGELFF. Here the CDR3 DNA reads TGTGCCAGCAGCACCCAGACCGCAACGAACACCGGGGAGCTGTTTTTT.

The chain combines TRBV4-2 with TRBJ2-7, with D perhaps given as TRBD1 or TRBD2 (5 bases each). Per germline, CDR1 LGHNA and CDR2 YNFKEQ. This CDR3 is built from 12 residues. Trimming took off 0 bases at V and 13 bases at J, with 13 bases between the two ends. CDR3 amino acids: CASSQDRETAYF. The CDR3 bases are TGTGCCAGCAGCCAAGATAGGGAGACAGCCTACTTC.

This sequence joins TRBV20-1 and TRBJ2-3, with D possibly being TRBD2 (6 bases). Germline lookup yields CDR1 DFQATT and CDR2 SNEGSKA (reference sequence). The CDR3 is made up of 15 amino acids. Trimming removed 5 bases at V and 0 bases at J, with 15 bases between. CDR3 region: CSAPPQAGSTDTQYF. CDR3 DNA: TGCAGTGCTCCCCCTCAGGCGGGGAGCACAGATACGCAGTATTTT.

The J gene is TRBJ2-1, the V gene TRBV11-3; perhaps TRBD2 as D (7 bases). The ends were cut back, 4 bases at V and 8 bases at J, with 15 bases in the middle. Germline-derived CDR1 and CDR2 are SGHNT and YENEEA. The CDR3 spans 14 residues. The CDR3 is CASSSGGPIDEQFF. DNA of the CDR3: TGTGCCAGCAGCTCCGGGGGGCCAATTGATGAGCAGTTCTTC.

Many counts were recorded for this clonotype. The rearrangement joins TRBV7-2 to TRBJ2-5; 7 bases align to TRBD1. This CDR3 is 14 amino acids long. V was pared by 6 bases and J by 5 bases, with 9 bases of the junction left unmatched. Germline assignment: CDR1 SGHTA and CDR2 FQGNSA. For the CDR3, the DNA is TGTGCCAGCAGTCCCGAAAGGGGGCTGGAGACCCAGTACTTC. Protein sequence: CASSPERGLETQYF.

This clonotype was observed a few times. The genes are TRBV4-1 and TRBJ2-4; 10 bases line up with TRBD1. Germline lookup yields CDR1 MGHRA and CDR2 YSYEKL. The CDR3 consists of 17 residues. After removal of 1 base from V and 2 bases from J, the junction contained 5 bases not matched to a gene. In DNA, the CDR3 is TGCGCCAGCAGCCAAGTTGGACAGGGGGAACCCAAAAACATTCAGTACTTC. This gives the protein CASSQVGQGEPKNIQYF.

This chain connects TRBV18 to TRBJ1-1, with D possibly TRBD1 on 5 matching bases. Germline lookup yields CDR1 KGHSH and CDR2 LQKENI. The CDR3 has 14 amino acids. The V end lost 3 bases, the J end lost 1 base, and 9 bases lay between the germline ends. The CDR3: CASSPTERNTEAFF. CDR3 nucleotides: TGTGCCAGCTCACCGACAGAGAGGAACACTGAAGCTTTCTTT.

The chain joins TRBV2 to TRBJ2-3; TRBD2 might be the D (5 bases). From germline, CDR1 is SNHLY and CDR2 FYNNEI. V was cut by 7 bases and J by 6 bases, with 11 bases left in between. This CDR3 is 12 amino acids long. In nucleotides, the CDR3 is TGTGCCAGCACCCCTACTAGGGATACGCAGTATTTT. Translating it yields CASTPTRDTQYF.

The rearrangement joins TRBV27 to TRBJ2-5; no firm D call. The CDR3 runs to 11 residues. Looked up from germline, CDR1 is MNHEY and CDR2 is SMNVEV (reference sequence). The V gene lost 5 bases and the J gene lost 4 bases, with 5 bases spanning the gap. CDR3 loop: CASSVGETQYF. The CDR3 DNA reads as TGTGCCAGCAGTGTCGGAGAGACCCAGTACTTC.

CDR3 loop: CASSLMRVTEAFF. As DNA, the CDR3 is TGTGCCAGCAGTTTAATGAGGGTCACTGAAGCTTTCTTT. V is TRBV6-5 and J is TRBJ1-1, with no clear D. The CDR3 contains 13 residues. The V gene lost 4 bases and the J gene lost 4 bases, with 10 bases spanning the gap. The germline V gene has CDR1 MNHEY and CDR2 SVGAGI.

The rearrangement joins TRBV5-1 to TRBJ2-2, with 9 bases fitting TRBD2. The length of the CDR3 is 16 residues. The V and J ends lost 4 bases and 5 bases, in that order; junction bases with no gene match: 9. Germline values: CDR1 SGHRS, CDR2 YFSETQ. The chain's CDR3 is CASSPSAGGRTGELFF. The CDR3 DNA follows: TGCGCCAGCAGCCCCTCAGCGGGGGGCCGGACCGGGGAGCTGTTTTTT.

V and J are TRBV20-1 and TRBJ1-5; the match to TRBD1 covers 12 bases. V was pared by 6 bases and J by 7 bases, with 7 bases of the junction left unmatched. Per germline, CDR1 DFQATT and CDR2 SNEGSKA (reference sequence). The CDR3 spans 14 residues. The CDR3 bases are TGCAGTGCCTCAGGGACAGGGGGCGGGCAGCCCCAGCATTTT. Translating it yields CSASGTGGGQPQHF.

The DNA of the CDR3 is TGTGCCAGCAGTCGCAGGGCGGGAGGGCCCCACAATGAGCAGTTCTTC. It is translated as CASSRRAGGPHNEQFF. The V call is TRBV3-1, the J call TRBJ2-1; 9 positions match TRBD2. V dropped 6 bases and J dropped 5; count of bases not matched to a gene: 11. The CDR3 has 16 residues. Germline V gene data show CDR1 as LGHDT and CDR2 as YNNKEL (reference sequence).

Remarks on this clonotype: Given a much more abundant clone one base away, this may be a read error. This rearrangement joins TRBV6-1 to TRBJ2-5, with D hard to call. The CDR3 is 15 amino acids. V was trimmed by 9 bases and J by 7 bases, leaving 24 bases between them. Per the germline V gene, CDR1 is MNHNS and CDR2 is SASEGT. This CDR3 reads CASCPARGVLGTQYF. The DNA for the CDR3 is TGTGCCAGTTGCCCAGCCAGAGGCGTCCTAGGGACCCAGTACTTC.